The next 23 T cell receptor beta chains were all read from a single sample in a study of cytomegalovirus exposure and HLA in healthy donors. The protocol was immunoSEQ multiplex PCR, while the TCRdb copy is restricted to in-frame clones and leaves out a portion. This table has approximately 170,000 clones, roughly 80% appearing once. What was sequenced was PBMCs. Source of these receptors: a man aged 25-45 years in good health and CMV-seropositive.

The J gene is TRBJ1-1, the V gene TRBV6-4, with TRBD1 identical over 7 bases. V lost 5 bases, J lost 2 bases, and 5 bases stayed unmatched. The CDR3 is 14 residues long. Per germline, CDR1 MRHNA and CDR2 SNTAGT. In DNA, the CDR3 is TGTGCCAGCAGTCCTCAGGGGGGTAACACTGAAGCTTTCTTT. Protein product: CASSPQGGNTEAFF.

The chain employs TRBV13 and TRBJ1-5, with 9 nucleotides matching TRBD1. The CDR3 extends over 15 amino acids. Germline trimming cut 5 bases from V and 3 bases from J; bases unmatched to any gene: 5. Germline V CDR1 and CDR2: PRHDT, FYEKMQ (reference sequence). CDR3 in DNA: TGTGCCAGCAGCCTCGGGACAGGGACCAATCAGCCCCAGCATTTT. Translated: CASSLGTGTNQPQHF.

For the CDR3, the DNA is TGCGCCAGCAGCCAAGTGGGGGGAAGGAGGACGCAGTATTTT. Protein product: CASSQVGGRRTQYF. The chain joins TRBV4-1 to TRBJ2-3; D may be TRBD2 (6 bases). CDR1 and CDR2 (germline): MGHRA, YSYEKL. Between the trimmed V and J ends, which lost 1 base and 9 bases, there was a span of 14 bases. The CDR3 runs to 14 residues.

The chain has TRBV19 and TRBJ1-2; no definite D call. CDR1 is LNHDA, CDR2 SQIVND, per germline (reference sequence). The CDR3 runs 14 residues. V was shortened by 8 bases and J by 7 bases, with 20 bases between the two germline ends. The CDR3 reads CASREAGLGVGYTF. The DNA of the CDR3 is TGTGCCAGTCGAGAGGCGGGCCTTGGGGTTGGCTACACCTTC. The variable domain in full, with the rest retrieved from reference TRBV19 and TRBJ1-2, is DGGITQSPKYLFRKEGQNVTLSCEQNLNHDAMYWYRQDPGQGLRLIYYSQIVNDFQKGDIAEGYSVSREKKESFPLTVTSAQKNPTAFYLCASREAGLGVGYTFGSGTRLTVV.

This sequence joins TRBV5-1 and TRBJ2-1; the match to TRBD1 covers 10 bases. V lost 3 bases, J lost 8 bases, and 8 bases stayed unmatched. This CDR3 is built from 15 residues. Germline V CDR1 and CDR2: SGHRS, YFSETQ. The CDR3 DNA sequence: TGCGCCAGCAGCTGGGCCGGGACAGGGGCCTATGAGCAGTTCTTC. Protein product: CASSWAGTGAYEQFF.

V usage is TRBV4-2 and J usage is TRBJ1-6, with D maybe TRBD1 (5 bases). Per the germline V gene, CDR1 is LGHNA and CDR2 is YNFKEQ. The length of the CDR3 is 16 residues. Trimming stripped 0 bases from V and 7 bases from J, with 13 bases between. Here the CDR3 DNA reads TGTGCCAGCAGCCAAGATCCTCGGGGGGTCAATTCACCCCTCCACTTT. As protein: CASSQDPRGVNSPLHF.

The sample holds a few counts of this clone. The chain is built from TRBV30 and TRBJ1-2; D call uncertain. Germline loops: CDR1 GTSNPN, CDR2 SVGIG (reference sequence). V shed 0 bases and J shed 8 bases, with 13 bases lying between them. The CDR3 has 13 residues. The CDR3 sequence: CAWSVLLTVGYTF. The CDR3 DNA reads as TGTGCCTGGAGTGTACTCCTAACTGTAGGCTACACCTTC.

The chain recombines TRBV29-1 with TRBJ2-2; TRBD2 is a possible D gene (7 bases). Between the trimmed V and J ends, which lost 4 bases and 1 base, there was a span of 10 bases. The germline CDR1 and CDR2 sequences are SQVTM and ANQGSEA. The CDR3 consists of 14 residues. CDR3 bases: TGCAGCGTTGTAGGGGGGGGGAACACCGGGGAGCTGTTTTTT. Translation: CSVVGGGNTGELFF.

This chain links TRBV10-1 with TRBJ2-3; the D gene is possibly TRBD2 (7 bases). This CDR3 region has 14 residues. Trimming took off 6 bases at V and 2 bases at J, with 12 bases between the two ends. Germline V CDR1 and CDR2: WNHNN, SYGVQD (reference sequence). The CDR3 region is CASSSGDTTDTQYF. DNA of the CDR3: TGCGCCAGCAGCAGCGGGGACACCACAGATACGCAGTATTTT.

V is TRBV7-6 and J is TRBJ2-1; 10 nucleotides line up with TRBD2. The CDR3 contains 18 residues. Germline CDR1 reads SGHVS; CDR2 reads FNYEAQ. V lost 5 bases and J lost 0; bases outside the gene matches: 10. The CDR3 is CASSHPPSGGPSYNEQFF. CDR3 in DNA: TGTGCCAGCAGCCATCCTCCTAGCGGGGGCCCCTCCTACAATGAGCAGTTCTTC.

The V call is TRBV12-5, the J call TRBJ2-2, with 8 bases aligning to TRBD1. Germline lookup yields CDR1 LGHNT and CDR2 FRNRAP. V was pared by 1 base and J by 6 bases, with 7 bases of the junction left unmatched. CDR3 size: 16 residues. CDR3 protein: CASGLAQGASSGELFF. DNA of the CDR3: TGTGCTAGTGGTTTGGCGCAGGGGGCTTCGTCCGGGGAGCTGTTTTTT.

The J gene is TRBJ2-7, the V gene TRBV5-6; 8 positions agree with TRBD2. The junction had 6 bases not matched to a gene; V was cut back by 5 bases and J by 2 bases. Germline V gene sequence: CDR1 SGHDT, CDR2 YYEEEE. The CDR3 has 14 residues. In DNA, the CDR3 is TGTGCCAGCAGGGAAGCGGGGGTTCCCTACGAGCAGTACTTC. It specifies CASREAGVPYEQYF.

The CDR3 bases are TGTGCCAGCATCCCATCCCTAGCGGGGGCGACTAGCACAGATACGCAGTATTTT. It specifies CASIPSLAGATSTDTQYF. The chain recombines TRBV27 with TRBJ2-3, with TRBD2 matching over 10 bases. Per the germline V gene, CDR1 is MNHEY and CDR2 is SMNVEV (reference sequence). The CDR3 loop spans 18 amino acids. With V trimmed by 7 bases and J by 0 bases, 13 bases remained unmatched.

This chain links TRBV6-5 with TRBJ1-1; D remains unclear. V gave up 6 bases and J gave up 3 bases, with 17 bases separating them. The CDR3 is 15 residues long. The germline V gene has CDR1 MNHEY and CDR2 SVGAGI. CDR3 region: CASRNGWREDTEAFF. In DNA form, the CDR3 reads TGTGCCAGCAGAAACGGATGGCGGGAGGACACTGAAGCTTTCTTT.

A note on this clone: Compared with germline, one end of the junction differs, possibly owing to a read error. J is TRBJ1-2 and V is TRBV7-7, with TRBD1 matching over 8 bases. The CDR3 is made up of 16 amino acids. Looked up from germline, CDR1 is SSHAT and CDR2 is FNYEAQ (reference sequence). The CDR3: CASSSFRGLGSYGYTF. The CDR3 DNA is TGTGCTAGCAGCTCCTTCAGGGGGCTAGGTTCCTATGGCTACACCTTC.

The chain recombines TRBV27 with TRBJ2-7, with 10 bases that match TRBD1. CDR1 MNHEY and CDR2 SMNVEV come from the germline V gene (reference sequence). After removal of 9 bases from V and 5 bases from J, the junction contained 10 bases not matched to a gene. The CDR3 is made up of 14 amino acids. In DNA form, the CDR3 reads TGTGCCAGTGTGGACTCCGGGACAGGGGACGAGCAGTACTTC. Its translation is CASVDSGTGDEQYF.

CDR3: CASSPSAGRTYEQYF. For the CDR3, the DNA is TGTGCCAGCAGCCCCTCCGCAGGCAGGACCTACGAGCAGTACTTC. V is TRBV6-5 and J is TRBJ2-7; the D is unclear. The CDR3 runs to 15 residues. Germline CDR1 and CDR2: MNHEY and SVGAGI. V shed 6 bases and J shed 2 bases, with 17 bases lying between them.

The genes are TRBV7-2 and TRBJ2-3, with 7 bases aligning to TRBD1. Germline trimming cut 1 base from V and 3 bases from J; bases unmatched to any gene: 7. The CDR3 length is 16 residues. Looked up from germline, CDR1 is SGHTA and CDR2 is FQGNSA. CDR3 nucleotides: TGTGCCAGCAGCTTAGTACCCAGGGGGAGTACAGATACGCAGTATTTT. It is translated as CASSLVPRGSTDTQYF.

V usage is TRBV27 and J usage is TRBJ2-7, with TRBD2 matching 8 bases. V lost 7 bases, J lost 1 base, and 9 bases stayed unmatched. This CDR3 region has 15 residues. CDR1 is MNHEY, CDR2 SMNVEV, per germline (reference sequence). The CDR3 bases are TGTGCCAGCACCCTCGGTAGCGGGGCTTCCTACGAGCAGTACTTC. Translating it yields CASTLGSGASYEQYF.

The chain combines TRBV6-5 with TRBJ1-5, with D unresolved. The V end was cut by 0 bases, the J end by 6 bases, with 6 bases between. CDR3 size: 13 residues. CDR1 is MNHEY, CDR2 SVGAGI, per germline. The CDR3 coding sequence is TGTGCCAGCAGTTACTCGGAGAGTCAGCCCCAGCATTTT. Amino acid sequence: CASSYSESQPQHF.

The V call is TRBV5-6, the J call TRBJ1-2; TRBD1 agrees at 7 bases. Unmatched junction bases numbered 12, after V lost 4 bases and J lost 3 bases. There are 16 residues in the CDR3. In germline, CDR1 is SGHDT, CDR2 YYEEEE. DNA of the CDR3: TGTGCCAGCAGCCCGACGGTCAGGGGGTATGACTATGGCTACACCTTC. The encoded protein is CASSPTVRGYDYGYTF. The full variable domain, its missing parts supplied by reference TRBV5-6 and TRBJ1-2, is DAGVTQSPTHLIKTRGQQVTLRCSPKSGHDTVSWYQQALGQGPQFIFQYYEEEERQRGNFPDRFSGHQFPNYSSELNVNALLLGDSALYLCASSPTVRGYDYGYTFGSGTRLTVV.

The gene calls are TRBV9 and TRBJ1-1; tentative D call: TRBD1 (5 bases). V was trimmed by 3 bases and J by 4 bases, leaving 13 bases between them. The CDR3 runs 14 residues. Germline V lookup: CDR1 SGDLS, CDR2 YYNGEE. The CDR3 sequence is CASSAGGLGTEAFF. The CDR3 nucleotides are TGTGCCAGCAGCGCGGGGGGTTTGGGCACTGAAGCTTTCTTT. Complete variable domain (other parts from reference TRBV9 and TRBJ1-1): DSGVTQTPKHLITATGQRVTLRCSPRSGDLSVYWYQQSLDQGLQFLIQYYNGEERAKGNILERFSAQQFPDLHSELNLSSLELGDSALYFCASSAGGLGTEAFFGQGTRLTVV.

V gene TRBV15 combines with J gene TRBJ1-2; 7 nucleotides align to TRBD1. The germline CDR1 and CDR2 sequences are LNHNV and YYDKDF (reference sequence). J gave up 4 bases and V 1 base, and 12 bases lay outside the gene matches. CDR3 length equals 17 residues. CDR3 sequence reads: CATSRAPGQLVSYGYTF. The CDR3 nucleotides are TGTGCCACCAGCAGAGCCCCGGGACAGCTTGTCTCCTATGGCTACACCTTC. The full variable domain, completed using reference TRBV15 and TRBJ1-2, is DAMVIQNPRYQVTQFGKPVTLSCSQTLNHNVMYWYQQKSSQAPKLLFHYYDKDFNNEADTPDNFQSRRPNTSFCFLDIRSPGLGDTAMYLCATSRAPGQLVSYGYTFGSGTRLTVV.